The 7 T cell receptor beta chains presented below share a single source sample, sequenced in a study of cytomegalovirus exposure and HLA in healthy donors. PCR was performed using 60 Vbeta and 13 Jbeta primers. Profiled with immunoSEQ multiplex PCR; TCRdb holds only in-frame clones, not every one. Here the sample table reports more than 200,000 clones. Sequencing was carried out using PBMCs. The receptors shown here come from a young woman in good health and CMV-seropositive.

The V and J genes are TRBV7-2 and TRBJ2-3; D remains ambiguous. V was shortened by 5 bases and J by 0 bases, with 9 bases between the two germline ends. The length of the CDR3 is 14 residues. Germline-derived CDR1 and CDR2 are SGHTA and FQGNSA. The CDR3 sequence is CASSPTTSTDTQYF. CDR3 DNA: TGTGCCAGCAGCCCCACTACTAGCACAGATACGCAGTATTTT.

Here the CDR3 reads CASSQGQTYNEQFF. In DNA, the CDR3 is TGTGCCAGCAGCCAAGGACAGACCTACAATGAGCAGTTCTTC. The V and J genes are TRBV11-2 and TRBJ2-1; perhaps TRBD1 as D (6 bases). This CDR3 has 14 residues. The V and J ends lost 5 bases and 2 bases respectively, with 10 bases between them. CDR1 is SGHAT, CDR2 FQNNGV, per germline. The full variable domain, rest sourced from reference TRBV11-2 and TRBJ2-1, is EAGVAQSPRYKIIEKRQSVAFWCNPISGHATLYWYQQILGQGPKLLIQFQNNGVVDDSQLPKDRFSAERLKGVDSTLKIQPAKLEDSAVYLCASSQGQTYNEQFFGPGTRLTVL.

This rearrangement joins TRBV19 to TRBJ2-1; D not certain. Germline V gene data show CDR1 as LNHDA and CDR2 as SQIVND (reference sequence). The CDR3 is 17 residues long. V was trimmed by 1 base and J by 0 bases, leaving 13 bases between them. The CDR3 region is CASSIARVQSSYNEQFF. CDR3 coding DNA: TGTGCCAGTAGTATAGCTCGGGTCCAGAGCTCCTACAATGAGCAGTTCTTC.

J is TRBJ2-3 and V is TRBV5-4; 8 bases agree with TRBD2. V gave up 3 bases and J gave up 5 bases; unmatched junction bases: 11. This CDR3 region has 16 residues. Germline V CDR1 and CDR2: SGHNT, YYREEE (reference sequence). The CDR3 is CASSSSLGGEEDTQYF. The CDR3 coding sequence is TGTGCCAGCAGCTCGTCACTCGGGGGGGAGGAAGATACGCAGTATTTT.

The genes are TRBV6-5 and TRBJ2-7; the match to TRBD1 covers 9 bases. Germline V gene sequence: CDR1 MNHEY, CDR2 SVGAGI. The CDR3 is 14 residues long. The V segment lost 4 bases and the J segment 7 bases; nucleotides outside the gene matches: 8. CDR3 sequence: CASSWDREGGEQYF. The CDR3 DNA reads TGTGCCAGCAGTTGGGACAGGGAGGGAGGGGAGCAGTACTTC.

CDR3 coding DNA: TGTGCCAGTAATCCCGGGACAGGGGGTTTATACGAGCAGTACTTC. Its translation is CASNPGTGGLYEQYF. The chain joins TRBV19 to TRBJ2-7; TRBD1 agrees at 11 bases. This CDR3 spans 15 amino acids. Trimming at V came to 7 bases and at J to 4 bases, leaving 9 bases not matched to a gene. The V gene's germline CDR1 is LNHDA and CDR2 SQIVND (reference sequence).

CDR3 nucleotides: TGTGCCACCAGCAGAGAAAGAGGACAAACCCGGACGGACGTAGCCAAAAACATTCAGTACTTC. Translated, it gives CATSRERGQTRTDVAKNIQYF. The J gene is TRBJ2-4, the V gene TRBV15; D may be TRBD1 (5 bases). CDR1 LNHNV and CDR2 YYDKDF come from the germline V gene (reference sequence). There are 21 residues in the CDR3. The ends were cut back, 0 bases at V and 0 bases at J, with 24 bases in the middle.